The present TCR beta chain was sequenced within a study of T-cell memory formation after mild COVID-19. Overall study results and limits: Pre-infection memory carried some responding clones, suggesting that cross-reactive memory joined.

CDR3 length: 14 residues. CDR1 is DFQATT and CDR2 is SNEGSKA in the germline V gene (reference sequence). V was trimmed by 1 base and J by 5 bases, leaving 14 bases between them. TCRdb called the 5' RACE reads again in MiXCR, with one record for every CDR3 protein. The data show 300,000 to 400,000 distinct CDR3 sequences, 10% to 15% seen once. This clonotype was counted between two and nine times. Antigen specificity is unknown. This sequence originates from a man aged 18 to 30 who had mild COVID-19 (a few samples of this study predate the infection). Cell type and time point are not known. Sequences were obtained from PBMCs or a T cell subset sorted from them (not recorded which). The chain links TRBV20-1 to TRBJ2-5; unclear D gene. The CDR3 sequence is CSARARLLSETQYF. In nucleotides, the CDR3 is TGCAGTGCTAGAGCGCGGCTATTAAGTGAGACCCAGTACTTC.